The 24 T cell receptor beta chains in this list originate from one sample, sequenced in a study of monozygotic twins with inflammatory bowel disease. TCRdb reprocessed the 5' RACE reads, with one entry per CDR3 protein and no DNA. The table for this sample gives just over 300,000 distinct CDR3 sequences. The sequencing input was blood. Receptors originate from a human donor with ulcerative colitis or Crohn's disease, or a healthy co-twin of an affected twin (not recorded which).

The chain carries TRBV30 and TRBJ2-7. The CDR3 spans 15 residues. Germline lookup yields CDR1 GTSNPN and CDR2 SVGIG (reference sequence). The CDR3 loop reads CAWSPTDWSSYEQYF.

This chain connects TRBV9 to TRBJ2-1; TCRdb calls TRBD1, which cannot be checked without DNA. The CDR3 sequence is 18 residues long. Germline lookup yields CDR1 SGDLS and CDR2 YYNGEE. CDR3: CASSPRPENRGGSNEQFF.

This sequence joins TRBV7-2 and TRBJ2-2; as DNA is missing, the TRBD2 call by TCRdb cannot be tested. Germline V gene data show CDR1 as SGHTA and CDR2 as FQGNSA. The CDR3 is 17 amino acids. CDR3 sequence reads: CASSFGVSGRNTGELFF.

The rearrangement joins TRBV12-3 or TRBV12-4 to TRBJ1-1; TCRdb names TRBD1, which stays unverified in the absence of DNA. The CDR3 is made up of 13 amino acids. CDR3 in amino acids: CASSQGELGVAFF.

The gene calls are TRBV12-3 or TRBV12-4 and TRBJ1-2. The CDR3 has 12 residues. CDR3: CASILGSYGYTF.

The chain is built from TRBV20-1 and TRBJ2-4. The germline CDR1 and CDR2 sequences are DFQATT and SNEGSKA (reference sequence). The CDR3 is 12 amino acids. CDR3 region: CSARWGIDIQYF.

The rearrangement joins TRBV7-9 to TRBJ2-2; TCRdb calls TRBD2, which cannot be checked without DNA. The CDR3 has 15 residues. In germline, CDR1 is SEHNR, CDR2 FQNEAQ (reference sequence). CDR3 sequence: CASSFRGSRTGELFF.

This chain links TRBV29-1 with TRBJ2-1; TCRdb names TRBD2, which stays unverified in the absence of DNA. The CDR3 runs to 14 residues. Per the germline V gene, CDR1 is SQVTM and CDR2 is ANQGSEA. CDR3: CSDRSGGAYNEQFF.

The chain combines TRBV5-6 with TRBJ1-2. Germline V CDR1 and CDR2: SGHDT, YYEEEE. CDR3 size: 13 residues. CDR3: CASSLTAGYGYTF.

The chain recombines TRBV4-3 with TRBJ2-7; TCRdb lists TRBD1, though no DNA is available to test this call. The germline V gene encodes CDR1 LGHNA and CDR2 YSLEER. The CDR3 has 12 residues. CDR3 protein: CASSQPGRPQYF.

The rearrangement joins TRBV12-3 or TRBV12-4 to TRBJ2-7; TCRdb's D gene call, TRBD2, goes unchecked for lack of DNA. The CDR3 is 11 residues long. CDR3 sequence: CASSGRYEQYF.

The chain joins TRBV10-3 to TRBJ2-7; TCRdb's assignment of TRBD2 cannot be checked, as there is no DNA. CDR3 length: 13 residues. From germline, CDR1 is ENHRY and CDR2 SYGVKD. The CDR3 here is CARVLRVSYEQYF.

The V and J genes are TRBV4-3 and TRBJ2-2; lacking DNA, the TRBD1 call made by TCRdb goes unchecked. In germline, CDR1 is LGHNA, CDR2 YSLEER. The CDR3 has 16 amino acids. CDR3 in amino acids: CASSQVNRVNTGELFF.

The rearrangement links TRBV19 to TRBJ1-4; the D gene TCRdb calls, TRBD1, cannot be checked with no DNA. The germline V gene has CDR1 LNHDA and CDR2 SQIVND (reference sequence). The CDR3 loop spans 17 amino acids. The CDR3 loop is CASSMLRPDSLNEKLFF. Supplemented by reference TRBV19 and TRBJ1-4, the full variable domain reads DGGITQSPKYLFRKEGQNVTLSCEQNLNHDAMYWYRQDPGQGLRLIYYSQIVNDFQKGDIAEGYSVSREKKESFPLTVTSAQKNPTAFYLCASSMLRPDSLNEKLFFGSGTQLSVL.

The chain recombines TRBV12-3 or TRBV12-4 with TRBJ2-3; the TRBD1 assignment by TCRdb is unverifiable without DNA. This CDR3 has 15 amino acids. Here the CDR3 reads CASSLGTGGTDTQYF.

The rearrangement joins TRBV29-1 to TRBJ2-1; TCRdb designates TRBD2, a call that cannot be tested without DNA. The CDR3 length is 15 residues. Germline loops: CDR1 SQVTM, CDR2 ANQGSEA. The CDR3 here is CSVDEGLAGVNEQFF.

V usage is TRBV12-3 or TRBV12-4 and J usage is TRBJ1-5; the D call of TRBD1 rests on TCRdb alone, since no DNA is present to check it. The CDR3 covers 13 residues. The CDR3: CASRPTGGQPQHF.

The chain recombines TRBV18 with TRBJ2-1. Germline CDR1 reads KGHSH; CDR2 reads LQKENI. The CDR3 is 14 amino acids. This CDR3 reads CASSPSARYNEQFF.

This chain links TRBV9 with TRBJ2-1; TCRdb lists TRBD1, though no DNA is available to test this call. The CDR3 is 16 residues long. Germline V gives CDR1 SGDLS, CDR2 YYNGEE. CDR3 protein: CASSEGGSSLYNEQFF.

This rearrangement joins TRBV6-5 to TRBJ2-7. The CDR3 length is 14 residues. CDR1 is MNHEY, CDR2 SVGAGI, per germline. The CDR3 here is CASSYSWMSYEQYF.

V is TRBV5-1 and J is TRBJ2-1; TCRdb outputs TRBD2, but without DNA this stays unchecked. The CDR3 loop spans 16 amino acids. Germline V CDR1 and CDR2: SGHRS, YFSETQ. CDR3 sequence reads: CASSLASGGSYNEQFF.

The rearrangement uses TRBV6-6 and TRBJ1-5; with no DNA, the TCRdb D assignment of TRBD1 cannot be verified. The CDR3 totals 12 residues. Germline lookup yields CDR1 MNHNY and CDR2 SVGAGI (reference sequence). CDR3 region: CASTFGAQPQHF.

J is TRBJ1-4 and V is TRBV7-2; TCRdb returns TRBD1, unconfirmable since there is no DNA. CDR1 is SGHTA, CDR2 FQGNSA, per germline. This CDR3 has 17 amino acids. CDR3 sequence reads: CASSLNLRETTNEKLFF.

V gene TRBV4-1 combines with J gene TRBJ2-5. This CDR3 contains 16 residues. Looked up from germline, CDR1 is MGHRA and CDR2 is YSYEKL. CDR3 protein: CASSQEMGLTGETQYF.